A single TCR beta chain is shown here with its context. These data belong to a study of blood T cell repertoires in COVID-19. Across the whole study: Sample material is recorded as cDNA or gDNA derived from T cells, B-cell-depleted T cells, or PBMCs.

As originally analysed: Nucleated cell counts were estimated from reference gene primer amplification. The protocol was immunoSEQ multiplex PCR, while the TCRdb copy is restricted to in-frame clones and leaves out a portion. V and J calls and clone size are as listed in that table; D and trimming were resolved from the DNA. The sample has more than 300,000 clones, 89% seen once. Germline V gene lookup returns CDR1 SGHDN and CDR2 FVKESK. Trimming left V 4 bases short and J 0 bases short, with 14 bases between. The CDR3 length is 16 residues. This TCR came from a man younger than 35 who had recovered from COVID-19. V and J are TRBV14 and TRBJ2-3; D perhaps matches TRBD2 (6 bases). The sequenced sample consisted of peripheral blood. In nucleotides, the CDR3 is TGTGCCAGCAGCCTCCTCCTAGGGACTAGCACAGATACGCAGTATTTT. Protein product: CASSLLLGTSTDTQYF.